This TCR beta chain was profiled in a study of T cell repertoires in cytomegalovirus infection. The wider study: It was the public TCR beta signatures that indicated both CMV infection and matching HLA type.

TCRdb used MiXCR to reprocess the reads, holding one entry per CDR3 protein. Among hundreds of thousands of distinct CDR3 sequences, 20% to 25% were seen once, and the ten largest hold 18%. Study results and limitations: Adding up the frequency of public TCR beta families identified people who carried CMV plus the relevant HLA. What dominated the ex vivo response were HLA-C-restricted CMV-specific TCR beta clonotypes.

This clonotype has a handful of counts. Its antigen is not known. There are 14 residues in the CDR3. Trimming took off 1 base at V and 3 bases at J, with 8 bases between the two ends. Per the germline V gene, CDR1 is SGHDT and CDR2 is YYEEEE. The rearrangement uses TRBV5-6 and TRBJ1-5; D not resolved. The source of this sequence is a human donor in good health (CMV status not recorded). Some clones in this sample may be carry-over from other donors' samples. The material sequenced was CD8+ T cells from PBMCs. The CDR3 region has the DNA TGTGCCAGCAGCTTGTCATCCGCCAATCAGCCCCAGCATTTT. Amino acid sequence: CASSLSSANQPQHF.